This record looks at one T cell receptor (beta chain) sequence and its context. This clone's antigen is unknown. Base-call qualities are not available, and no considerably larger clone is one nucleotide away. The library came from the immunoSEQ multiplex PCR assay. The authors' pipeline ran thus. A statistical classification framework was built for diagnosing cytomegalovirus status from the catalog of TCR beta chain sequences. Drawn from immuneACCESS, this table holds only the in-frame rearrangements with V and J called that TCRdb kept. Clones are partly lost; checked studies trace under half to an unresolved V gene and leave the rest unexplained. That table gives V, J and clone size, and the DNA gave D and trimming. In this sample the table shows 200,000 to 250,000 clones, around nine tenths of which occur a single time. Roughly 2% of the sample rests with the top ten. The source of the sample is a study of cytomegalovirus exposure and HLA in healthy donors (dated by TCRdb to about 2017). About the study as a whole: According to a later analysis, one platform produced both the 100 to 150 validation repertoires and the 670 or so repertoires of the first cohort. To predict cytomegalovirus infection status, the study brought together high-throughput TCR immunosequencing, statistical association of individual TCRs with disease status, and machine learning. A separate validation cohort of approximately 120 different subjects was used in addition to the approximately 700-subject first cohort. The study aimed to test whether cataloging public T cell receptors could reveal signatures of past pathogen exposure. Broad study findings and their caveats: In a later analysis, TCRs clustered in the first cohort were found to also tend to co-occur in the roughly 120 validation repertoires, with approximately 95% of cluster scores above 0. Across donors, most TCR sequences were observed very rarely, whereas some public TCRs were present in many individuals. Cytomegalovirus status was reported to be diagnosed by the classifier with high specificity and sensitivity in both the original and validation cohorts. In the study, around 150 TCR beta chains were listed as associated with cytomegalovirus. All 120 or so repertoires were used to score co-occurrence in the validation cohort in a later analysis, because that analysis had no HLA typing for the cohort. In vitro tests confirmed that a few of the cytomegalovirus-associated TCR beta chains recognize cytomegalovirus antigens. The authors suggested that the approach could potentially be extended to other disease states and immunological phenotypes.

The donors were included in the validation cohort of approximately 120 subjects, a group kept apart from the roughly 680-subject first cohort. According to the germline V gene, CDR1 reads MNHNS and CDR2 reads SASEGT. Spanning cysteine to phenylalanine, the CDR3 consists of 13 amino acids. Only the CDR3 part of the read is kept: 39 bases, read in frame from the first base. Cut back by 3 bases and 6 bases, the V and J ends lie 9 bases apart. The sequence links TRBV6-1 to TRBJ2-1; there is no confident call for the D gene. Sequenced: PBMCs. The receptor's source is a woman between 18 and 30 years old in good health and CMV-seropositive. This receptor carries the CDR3 CASSEHSRNEQFF. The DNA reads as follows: TGTGCCAGCAGTGAGCACAGCCGCAATGAGCAGTTCTTC.